Each of the 21 T cell receptor beta chains below was sequenced from the same sample in a study of chemoradiotherapy in HPV16-positive cancers. The table came from immunoSEQ multiplex PCR; TCRdb's copy has only in-frame clones and leaves some out. In the table there are 10,000 or so clones, just under 80% of which are singletons. Sampling took place from a patient who underwent chemoradiotherapy. These receptors all come from a human donor with HPV-associated anogenital cancer.

The chain is built from TRBV6-5 and TRBJ1-1; 8 nucleotides match TRBD1. This CDR3 is 13 amino acids long. Germline values: CDR1 MNHEY, CDR2 SVGAGI. The V gene end was trimmed by 6 bases and the J gene end by 5 bases; junction bases not matched to a gene: 5. CDR3 sequence (DNA): TGTGCCAGCAGCAGGGGGCGGGAAACTGAAGCTTTCTTT. Translation gives CASSRGRETEAFF.

The chain combines TRBV2 with TRBJ1-2; D is ambiguous. The germline V and J ends were trimmed by 7 bases and 5 bases, with 8 bases remaining between them. CDR3 length: 11 amino acids. Germline assignment: CDR1 SNHLY and CDR2 FYNNEI. CDR3 coding DNA: TGTGCCAGCACTCCGGAATATGGCTACACCTTC. Protein: CASTPEYGYTF.

This chain uses TRBV5-5 with TRBJ2-3; D not certain. The V end lost 0 bases, the J end lost 7 bases, and 6 bases lay between the germline ends. This CDR3 is 12 amino acids long. From germline, CDR1 is SGHKS and CDR2 YYEKEE (reference sequence). The CDR3: CASSLEQYTQYF. The CDR3 nucleotides read TGTGCCAGCAGCTTGGAACAGTATACGCAGTATTTT.

This clone turned up a few times. This sequence joins TRBV18 and TRBJ1-6; D is unclear. Germline V gene lookup returns CDR1 KGHSH and CDR2 LQKENI. V lost 3 bases, J lost 8 bases, and 11 bases lay in between. The CDR3 has 14 amino acids. In DNA form, the CDR3 reads TGTGCCAGCTCACCGGGGATAAGCGATTCACCCCTCCACTTT. Encoded protein: CASSPGISDSPLHF. The variable domain in full, with the rest retrieved from reference TRBV18 and TRBJ1-6, is NAGVMQNPRHLVRRRGQEARLRCSPMKGHSHVYWYRQLPEEGLKFMVYLQKENIIDESGMPKERFSAEFPKEGPSILRIQQVVRGDSAAYFCASSPGISDSPLHFGNGTRLTVT.

V gene TRBV4-2 combines with J gene TRBJ2-7; D not certain. The CDR3 has 15 residues. CDR1 is LGHNA, CDR2 YNFKEQ, per germline. Trimming pared 0 bases from V and 0 bases from J, leaving 9 bases between. The CDR3 DNA reads TGTGCCAGCAGCCAAGAAGCAAGGAGCTCCTACGAGCAGTACTTC. It yields the protein CASSQEARSSYEQYF.

The genes are TRBV5-4 and TRBJ1-1, with no clear D. The CDR3 has 14 amino acids. Trimming pared 0 bases from V and 0 bases from J, leaving 6 bases between. Per the germline V gene, CDR1 is SGHNT and CDR2 is YYREEE (reference sequence). The CDR3 DNA reads TGTGCCAGCAGCTTGGACCTCATGAACACTGAAGCTTTCTTT. This translates into CASSLDLMNTEAFF.

Remarks on this clone: The identical CDR3 is also encoded by other nucleotide sequences in the sample. The rearrangement joins TRBV7-9 to TRBJ1-2; D gene uncertain. Trimming took off 10 bases at V and 5 bases at J, with 20 bases between the two ends. Germline V gene sequence: CDR1 SEHNR, CDR2 FQNEAQ (reference sequence). The CDR3 has 14 residues. The CDR3 loop is CATGSRAERYGYTF. The DNA of the CDR3 is TGTGCCACGGGGTCTCGAGCCGAACGATATGGCTACACCTTC.

This chain links TRBV4-3 with TRBJ2-5, with 9 nucleotides matching TRBD2. The CDR3 runs 15 residues. V dropped 0 bases and J dropped 1; count of bases not matched to a gene: 0. Germline V gives CDR1 LGHNA, CDR2 YSLEER. This CDR3 is CASSQERGGQETQYF. The CDR3 nucleotides are TGCGCCAGCAGCCAAGAGCGGGGGGGCCAAGAGACCCAGTACTTC.

V and J are TRBV4-3 and TRBJ1-3; D is uncertain. V was pared by 4 bases and J by 4 bases, with 14 bases between. The CDR3 sequence is 15 residues long. Germline V lookup: CDR1 LGHNA, CDR2 YSLEER. Here the CDR3 DNA reads TGCGCCAGCAGCCCCCGAGGGAAAATCGGAAACACCATATATTTT. This encodes CASSPRGKIGNTIYF.

The chain employs TRBV18 and TRBJ2-2; the match to TRBD1 covers 8 bases. Trimming at V came to 3 bases and at J to 7 bases, leaving 7 bases not matched to a gene. The CDR3 extends over 15 amino acids. Germline V gives CDR1 KGHSH, CDR2 LQKENI. CDR3 sequence reads: CASSPSQGAVGELFF. CDR3 coding DNA: TGTGCCAGCTCACCCTCCCAGGGGGCTGTCGGGGAGCTGTTTTTT. Full variable domain (outside the CDR3, taken from reference TRBV18 and TRBJ2-2): NAGVMQNPRHLVRRRGQEARLRCSPMKGHSHVYWYRQLPEEGLKFMVYLQKENIIDESGMPKERFSAEFPKEGPSILRIQQVVRGDSAAYFCASSPSQGAVGELFFGEGSRLTVL.

The chain is built from TRBV4-2 and TRBJ2-1; TRBD2 aligns across 15 bases. Germline V gives CDR1 LGHNA, CDR2 YNFKEQ. V trimming: 1 base; J trimming: 9 bases; junction bases outside the gene matches: 4. The CDR3 has 16 amino acids. As DNA, the CDR3 is TGTGCCAGCAGCCAAGGGACTAGCGGGGGGGCCGGTGAGCAGTTCTTC. This gives the protein CASSQGTSGGAGEQFF.

The V and J genes are TRBV5-1 and TRBJ1-2, with TRBD1 matching 10 bases. CDR1 is SGHRS, CDR2 YFSETQ, per germline. The CDR3 is made up of 16 amino acids. With 0 bases clipped from V and 5 bases from J, the junction kept 7 bases outside the gene matches. CDR3 amino acids: CASSLAGTGEGYGYTF. CDR3 in DNA: TGCGCCAGCAGCTTGGCCGGGACAGGGGAAGGGTATGGCTACACCTTC.

The chain joins TRBV23-1 to TRBJ2-7; no reliable D call. TRBV23-1 is flagged as an ORF with uncertain function. The CDR3 is 14 amino acids. Trimming cost V 3 bases and J 2 bases, with 11 bases left between them. The CDR3 loop is CASSQGRFAYEQYF. In DNA, the CDR3 is TGCGCCAGCAGTCAGGGTCGGTTCGCCTACGAGCAGTACTTC.

This clone was found a few times. The chain is built from TRBV7-2 and TRBJ1-6; TRBD1 agrees at 7 bases. The CDR3 runs 15 residues. CDR1 and CDR2 from the germline V gene are SGHTA and FQGNSA. V shed 1 base and J 8 bases; nucleotides not matched to a gene: 5. CDR3 nucleotide sequence: TGTGCCAGCAGCTTAGAGACAGGGCCCCATTCACCCCTCCACTTT. Translated: CASSLETGPHSPLHF.

CDR3 in DNA: TGTGCCATCGGGCGGGGGGCGATATACGAGCAGTACTTC. It codes for CAIGRGAIYEQYF. The V gene is TRBV10-3, the J gene TRBJ2-7; 8 bases line up with TRBD2. This CDR3 spans 13 amino acids. The J segment lost 4 bases and the V segment lost 8 bases, leaving 7 bases of the junction unmatched. Germline-derived CDR1 and CDR2 are ENHRY and SYGVKD.

The chain couples TRBV7-9 to TRBJ1-4; no reliable D call. The ends were cut back, 4 bases at V and 6 bases at J, with 9 bases in the middle. From germline, CDR1 is SEHNR and CDR2 FQNEAQ (reference sequence). The CDR3 has 13 residues. For the CDR3, the DNA is TGTGCCAGCAGCTCGGGAGTGGATGAAAAACTGTTTTTT. Its protein product is CASSSGVDEKLFF.

This rearrangement joins TRBV7-8 to TRBJ1-5, with D hard to call. Germline values: CDR1 SGHVS, CDR2 FQNEAQ. CDR3 length: 17 residues. V dropped 2 bases and J dropped 0 bases, with 14 bases sitting between them. CDR3 sequence reads: CASSLRRAGYSNQPQHF. The CDR3 DNA is TGTGCCAGCAGCTTACGCCGGGCGGGGTATAGCAATCAGCCCCAGCATTTT.

The chain links TRBV7-2 to TRBJ1-1; D is unresolved. This CDR3 region has 14 residues. Germline loops: CDR1 SGHTA, CDR2 FQGNSA. The V end was cut by 5 bases, the J end by 6 bases, with 16 bases between. The CDR3 spells CASSLSRDRPEAFF. The CDR3 DNA sequence: TGTGCCAGCAGCCTAAGTAGGGATCGCCCTGAAGCTTTCTTT.

The chain has TRBV19 and TRBJ2-6; D is uncertain. Germline lookup yields CDR1 LNHDA and CDR2 SQIVND (reference sequence). V lost 3 bases and J 0 bases, leaving 6 bases between the germline ends. There are 15 residues in the CDR3. In DNA form, the CDR3 reads TGTGCCAGTAGTATTTATGGCTCTGGGGCCAACGTCCTGACTTTC. Amino acids: CASSIYGSGANVLTF.

CDR3 residues: CASSFREGNEKLFF. In nucleotides, the CDR3 is TGTGCCAGCAGCTTCCGGGAGGGTAATGAAAAACTGTTTTTT. The chain has TRBV5-4 and TRBJ1-4; no reliable D call. Trimming removed 2 bases from V and 4 bases from J, with 9 bases in between. This CDR3 comprises 14 residues. Germline V gene lookup returns CDR1 SGHNT and CDR2 YYREEE (reference sequence). Together with reference TRBV5-4 and TRBJ1-4, the CDR3 gives the full variable domain: ETGVTQSPTHLIKTRGQQVTLRCSSQSGHNTVSWYQQALGQGPQFIFQYYREEENGRGNFPPRFSGLQFPNYSSELNVNALELDDSALYLCASSFREGNEKLFFGSGTQLSVL.

The rearrangement uses TRBV6-6 and TRBJ2-3; D remains ambiguous. The length of the CDR3 is 12 residues. Between the trimmed V and J ends, which lost 5 bases and 6 bases, there was a span of 9 bases. The germline CDR1 and CDR2 sequences are MNHNY and SVGAGI (reference sequence). This chain's CDR3 is CASSPYSDTQYF. CDR3 DNA sequence: TGTGCCAGCAGTCCCTACAGCGATACGCAGTATTTT.